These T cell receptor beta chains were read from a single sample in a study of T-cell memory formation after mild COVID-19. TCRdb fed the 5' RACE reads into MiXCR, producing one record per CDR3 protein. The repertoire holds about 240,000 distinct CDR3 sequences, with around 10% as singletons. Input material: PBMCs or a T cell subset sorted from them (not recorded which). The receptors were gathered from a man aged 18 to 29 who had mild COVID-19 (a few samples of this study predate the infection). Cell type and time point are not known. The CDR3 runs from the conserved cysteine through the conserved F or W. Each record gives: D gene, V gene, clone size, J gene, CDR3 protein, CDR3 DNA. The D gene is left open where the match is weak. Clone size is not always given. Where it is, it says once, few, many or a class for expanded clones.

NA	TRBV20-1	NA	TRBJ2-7	CSARVAAINYEQYF	TGCAGTGCTAGAGTGGCAGCTATCAACTACGAGCAGTACTTC
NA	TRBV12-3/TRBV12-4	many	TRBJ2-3	CASSYTDTQYF	TGTGCCAGCAGTTACACAGATACGCAGTATTTT
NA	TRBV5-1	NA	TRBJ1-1	CASSRMTVVDEAFF	TGCGCCAGCAGCCGTATGACAGTTGTAGATGAAGCTTTCTTT
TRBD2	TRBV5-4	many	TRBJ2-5	CASSFSGAGETQYF	TGTGCCAGCAGCTTTAGCGGGGCGGGGGAGACCCAGTACTTC
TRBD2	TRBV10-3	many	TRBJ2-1	CAIAGSDQRGNDEQFF	TGTGCCATCGCGGGCTCAGACCAGCGGGGAAACGATGAGCAGTTCTTC
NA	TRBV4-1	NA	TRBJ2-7	CASSRRGGQGYEQYF	TGCGCCAGCAGCCGTCGAGGGGGTCAGGGCTACGAGCAGTACTTC
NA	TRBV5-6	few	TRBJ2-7	CASSLSGQSSYEQYF	TGTGCCAGCAGCTTATCTGGGCAGAGCTCCTACGAGCAGTACTTC
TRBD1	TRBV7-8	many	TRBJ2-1	CASSRPGTGHNEQFF	TGTGCCAGCAGTAGACCCGGGACAGGGCACAATGAGCAGTTCTTC
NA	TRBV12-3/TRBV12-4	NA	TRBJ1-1	CASSSTDGNTEAFF	TGTGCCAGCAGTTCGACGGACGGAAACACTGAAGCTTTCTTT
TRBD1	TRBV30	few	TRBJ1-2	CAWRGTGGGYTF	TGTGCCTGGAGGGGGACAGGAGGCGGCTACACCTTC
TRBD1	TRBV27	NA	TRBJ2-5	CASSNPGQGIETQYF	TGTGCCAGCAGCAACCCTGGACAGGGGATCGAGACCCAGTACTTC
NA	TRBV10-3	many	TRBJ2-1	CAIRATGLEGNEQFF	TGTGCCATCCGGGCCACAGGTCTCGAAGGCAATGAGCAGTTCTTC
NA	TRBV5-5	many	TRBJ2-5	CASSLTRGWQETQYF	TGTGCCAGCAGCTTGACCAGGGGATGGCAAGAGACCCAGTACTTC
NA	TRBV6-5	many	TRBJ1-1	CASRSEGGTEAFF	TGTGCCAGCAGGTCTGAGGGTGGCACTGAAGCTTTCTTT
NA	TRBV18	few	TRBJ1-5	CASSPDGQPQHF	TGTGCCAGCTCACCGGACGGTCAGCCCCAGCATTTT
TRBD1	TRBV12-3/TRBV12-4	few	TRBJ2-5	CASRGDRAQETQYF	TGTGCCAGCAGGGGGGACAGGGCTCAAGAGACCCAGTACTTC
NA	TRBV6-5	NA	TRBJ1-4	CASRASWNEKLFF	TGTGCCAGCCGGGCCAGCTGGAATGAAAAACTGTTTTTT
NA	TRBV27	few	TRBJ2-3	CASREAGALTDTQYF	TGTGCCAGCAGAGAGGCGGGGGCCCTTACAGATACGCAGTATTTT
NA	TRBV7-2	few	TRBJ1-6	CASSFGPGVINSPLHF	NA
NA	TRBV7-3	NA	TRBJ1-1	CASSAGDVAFF	TGTGCCAGCAGCGCGGGAGATGTGGCTTTCTTT
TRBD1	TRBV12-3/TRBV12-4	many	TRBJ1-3	CASSSGTGGPGNTIYF	TGTGCCAGCAGTTCCGGGACAGGGGGTCCTGGAAACACCATATATTTT
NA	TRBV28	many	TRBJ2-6	CAASRGSGANVLTF	TGTGCCGCCAGTCGGGGCTCTGGGGCCAACGTCCTGACTTTC
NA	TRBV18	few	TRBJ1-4	CASSPQPENEKLFF	TGTGCCAGCTCACCGCAGCCAGAAAATGAAAAACTGTTTTTT
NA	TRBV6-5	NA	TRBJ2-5	CASGAAGRTQYF	TGTGCCAGCGGAGCGGCGGGGCGGACCCAGTACTTC
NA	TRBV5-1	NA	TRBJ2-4	CASSLGGTSPNIQYF	TGCGCCAGCAGCTTGGGCGGGACATCTCCAAACATTCAGTACTTC
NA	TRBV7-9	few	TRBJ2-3	CASRQTRLGSDTQYF	TGTGCCAGCAGACAGACCAGGCTCGGCTCAGATACGCAGTATTTT
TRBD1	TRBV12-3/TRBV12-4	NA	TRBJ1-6	CASSLDRRSSYNSPLHF	TGTGCCAGCAGCCTGGACAGGAGGAGCTCCTATAATTCACCCCTCCACTTT
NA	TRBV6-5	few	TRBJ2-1	CASTPGPGSPYNEQFF	TGTGCCAGCACCCCAGGACCGGGTTCGCCCTACAATGAGCAGTTCTTC
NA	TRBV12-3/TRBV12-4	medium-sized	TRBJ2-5	CASSLGETQYF	TGTGCCAGCAGCTTAGGGGAGACCCAGTACTTC
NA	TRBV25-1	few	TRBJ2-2	CASSEYRGTGELFF	TGTGCCAGCAGTGAATACAGGGGTACCGGGGAGCTGTTTTTT
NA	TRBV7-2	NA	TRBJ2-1	CASSLVLAASGSEQFF	TGTGCCAGCAGCTTAGTACTAGCAGCCTCAGGGAGTGAGCAGTTCTTC